This T cell receptor (beta chain) comes out of a study of CD8 T cells in ankylosing spondylitis. Findings and caveats of the study: Some motif variants were previously reported in reactive arthritis synovial fluid and blood. Seemingly characteristic of ankylosing spondylitis blood was a TCR beta motif consisting of about 8 highly homologous variants.

For TCR beta, libraries came from quantitative 5'-RACE with molecular barcodes. MiXCR, applied by TCRdb to the 5' RACE reads, yields one record per CDR3 protein. The sample carries 300,000 to 350,000 distinct CDR3 sequences, roughly 14% recorded once. This clonotype was picked up many times. No antigen is known for it. The sample comprised blood, either unsorted or a sorted T cell fraction (not recorded which). The source of this sequence is a male donor with ankylosing spondylitis or in good health (not recorded which).

CDR3 sequence reads: CASSWTSGGANTQYF. Written as DNA, the CDR3 is TGTGCCAGCAGCTGGACTAGCGGGGGGGCCAATACGCAGTATTTT. The chain couples TRBV7-9 to TRBJ2-3; the match to TRBD2 covers 15 bases. Trimming cost V 4 bases and J 7 bases; bases outside gene matches: 3. CDR1 and CDR2 (germline): SEHNR, FQNEAQ (reference sequence). The CDR3 loop spans 15 amino acids.